This TCR beta chain was captured in a study of shared clonotypes between healthy human individuals. Produced via immunoSEQ multiplex PCR; TCRdb's table is partial and in-frame only. The table includes around 1,900,000 clones, around 93% detected once. Naive-designated CD8 cells lacked CD45RO, were positively enriched for CCR7, and omitted terminally differentiated effector memory CD45RA+ cells. Germline V CDR1 and CDR2: SGHTS, YDEGEE. The CDR3 loop spans 15 amino acids. V lost 0 bases to trimming and J lost 1 base, with 10 bases between them. The source is a man aged 18 to 29 in good health. Some clones in this sample may be carry-over from other donors' samples. Sequencing input: naive CD8+ T cells from PBMCs. The chain carries TRBV5-8 and TRBJ1-1; D might be TRBD1 (5 bases). The CDR3 DNA is TGTGCCAGCAGCTTGGATCCAGGGTGGAACACTGAAGCTTTCTTT. Encoded protein: CASSLDPGWNTEAFF.